This TCR beta chain was obtained from a study of graft-versus-host responses after intestinal transplantation. Only in-frame clones appear in the TCRdb table, and some are missing; sequencing was by immunoSEQ multiplex PCR. The data contain 8,000 to 11,000 clones, approximately 40% of them singletons. V lost 2 bases, J lost 4 bases, and 1 base stayed unmatched. Germline CDR1 and CDR2: WSHSY and SAAADI. The CDR3 runs 14 residues. Around 200,000 CFSE-labeled responder cells were plated with around 200,000 irradiated, violet-dye-labeled stimulator cells. Dividing CFSE-low CD3+CD4+ and CD3+CD8+ responders were isolated by sorting after the reaction.

The starting material was alloreactive CD8+ T cells from a mixed lymphocyte reaction culture, obtained before intestinal transplant. Subset given: CFSE-low proliferating T cells sorted from roughly six-day pre-transplant mixed lymphocyte reaction (GvH or HvG direction). The rearrangement joins TRBV10-2 to TRBJ2-7; 11 bases match TRBD2. This TCR was sampled from a human patient who received an intestinal transplant. Here the CDR3 reads CASSEASGGYEQYF. DNA for the CDR3: TGCGCCAGCAGTGAGGCTAGCGGGGGGTACGAGCAGTACTTC.